Listed below are T cell receptor beta chains from one sample, sequenced in a study of spatial heterogeneity in lung cancer. TCRdb reprocessed the 5' RACE reads with MiXCR, giving one entry per CDR3 protein. The sample carries about 35,000 distinct CDR3 sequences, around 3.1% recorded once. The specimen was normal lung tissue next to the tumor, collected at surgery. These receptors were taken from a male donor with early-stage non-small cell lung cancer. Both conserved end residues are part of each CDR3. Fields, in order: V gene, CDR3 protein.

v_call: TRBV20-1; cdr3_aa: CSASMVLSYSNQPQHF
v_call: TRBV6-2/TRBV6-3; cdr3_aa: CASSSAASGGFGEQFF
v_call: TRBV6-6; cdr3_aa: CASSLQGPGEQYF
v_call: TRBV7-6; cdr3_aa: CASSRGQGAGNTIYF
v_call: TRBV12-3/TRBV12-4; cdr3_aa: CASSGQTGPQHF
v_call: TRBV12-3/TRBV12-4; cdr3_aa: CASTMAPTYNEQFF
v_call: TRBV20-1; cdr3_aa: CSAQHTGYTEAFF
v_call: TRBV7-9; cdr3_aa: CASSSPGRTEAFF
v_call: TRBV18; cdr3_aa: CASSFGENTEAFF
v_call: TRBV27; cdr3_aa: CASSLGGGREQFF